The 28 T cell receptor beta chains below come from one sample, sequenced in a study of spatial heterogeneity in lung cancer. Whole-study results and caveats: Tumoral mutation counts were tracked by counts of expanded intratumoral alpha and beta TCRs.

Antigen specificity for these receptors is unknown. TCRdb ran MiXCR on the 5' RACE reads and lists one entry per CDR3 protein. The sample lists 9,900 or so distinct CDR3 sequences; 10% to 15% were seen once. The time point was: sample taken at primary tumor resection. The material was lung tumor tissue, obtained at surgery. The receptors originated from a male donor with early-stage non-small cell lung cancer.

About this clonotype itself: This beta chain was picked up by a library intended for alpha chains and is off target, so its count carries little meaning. CDR3 region: CAISETGTAGEKLFF. DNA of the CDR3: TGTGCCATCAGCGAGACCGGGACAGCGGGCGAAAAACTGTTTTTT. This chain links TRBV10-3 with TRBJ1-4; 7 bases align to TRBD1. Germline lookup yields CDR1 ENHRY and CDR2 SYGVKD. This CDR3 contains 15 residues. The J segment lost 8 bases and the V segment lost 6 bases, leaving 12 bases of the junction unmatched.

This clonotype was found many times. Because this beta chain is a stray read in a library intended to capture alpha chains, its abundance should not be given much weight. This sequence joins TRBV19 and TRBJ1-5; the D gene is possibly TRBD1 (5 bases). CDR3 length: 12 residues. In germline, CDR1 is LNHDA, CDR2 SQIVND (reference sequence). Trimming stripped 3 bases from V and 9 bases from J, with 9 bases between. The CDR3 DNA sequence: TGTGCCAGTAGTATGTGGGGGTCGCCCCAGCATTTT. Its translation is CASSMWGSPQHF.

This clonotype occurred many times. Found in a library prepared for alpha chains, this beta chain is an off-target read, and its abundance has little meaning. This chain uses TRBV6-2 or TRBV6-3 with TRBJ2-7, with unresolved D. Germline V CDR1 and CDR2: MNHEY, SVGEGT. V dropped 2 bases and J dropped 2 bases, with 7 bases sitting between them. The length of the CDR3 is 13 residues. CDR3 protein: CASSYNSPYEQYF. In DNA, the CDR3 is TGTGCCAGCAGTTACAACTCACCCTACGAGCAGTACTTC.

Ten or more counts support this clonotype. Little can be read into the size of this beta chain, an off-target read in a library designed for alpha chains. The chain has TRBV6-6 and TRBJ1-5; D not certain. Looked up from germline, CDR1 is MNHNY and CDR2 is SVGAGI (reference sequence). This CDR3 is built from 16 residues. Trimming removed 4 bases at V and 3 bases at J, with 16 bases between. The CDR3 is CASSSSPGSHNQPQHF. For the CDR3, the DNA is TGTGCCAGCAGTTCCTCTCCGGGGTCTCACAATCAGCCCCAGCATTTT.

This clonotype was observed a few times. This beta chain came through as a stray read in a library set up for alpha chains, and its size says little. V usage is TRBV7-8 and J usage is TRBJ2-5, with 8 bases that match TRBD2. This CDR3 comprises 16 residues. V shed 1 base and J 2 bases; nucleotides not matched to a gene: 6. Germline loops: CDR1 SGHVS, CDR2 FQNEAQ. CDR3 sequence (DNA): TGTGCCAGCAGCTTAGGGACTAGCCCAACACAAGAGACCCAGTACTTC. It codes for CASSLGTSPTQETQYF.

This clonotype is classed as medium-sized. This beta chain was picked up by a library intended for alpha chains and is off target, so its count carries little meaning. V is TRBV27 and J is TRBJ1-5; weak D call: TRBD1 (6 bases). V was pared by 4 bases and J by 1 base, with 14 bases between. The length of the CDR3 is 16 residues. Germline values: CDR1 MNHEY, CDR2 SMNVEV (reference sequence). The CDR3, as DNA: TGTGCCAGCAGTTCGACAGGCCCTTGGAGCAATCAGCCCCAGCATTTT. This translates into CASSSTGPWSNQPQHF.

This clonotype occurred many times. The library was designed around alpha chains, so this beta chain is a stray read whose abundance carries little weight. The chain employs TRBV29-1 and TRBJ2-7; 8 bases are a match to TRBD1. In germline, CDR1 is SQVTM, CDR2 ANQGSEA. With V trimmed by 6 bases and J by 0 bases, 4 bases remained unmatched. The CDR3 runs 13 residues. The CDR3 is CSVRDRNSYEQYF. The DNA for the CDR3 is TGCAGCGTCAGGGACAGGAACTCCTACGAGCAGTACTTC.

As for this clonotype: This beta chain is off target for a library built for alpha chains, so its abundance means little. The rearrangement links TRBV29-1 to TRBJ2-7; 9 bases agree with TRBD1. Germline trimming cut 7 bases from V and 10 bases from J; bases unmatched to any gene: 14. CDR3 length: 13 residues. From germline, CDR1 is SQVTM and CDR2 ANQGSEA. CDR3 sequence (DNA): TGCAGCGCGATCACCGGGACAGGGTCGGACCAGTACTTC. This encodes CSAITGTGSDQYF.

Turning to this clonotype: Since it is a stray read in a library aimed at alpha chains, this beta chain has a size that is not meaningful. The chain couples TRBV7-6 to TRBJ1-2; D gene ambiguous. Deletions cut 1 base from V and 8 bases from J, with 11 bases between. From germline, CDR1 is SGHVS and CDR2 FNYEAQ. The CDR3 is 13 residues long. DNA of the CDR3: TGTGCCAGCAGCTTAGTAGGACCTAACGGCTACACCTTC. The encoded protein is CASSLVGPNGYTF. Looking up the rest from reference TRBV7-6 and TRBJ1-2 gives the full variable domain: GAGVSQSPRYKVTKRGQDVALRCDPISGHVSLYWYRQALGQGPEFLTYFNYEAQQDKSGLPNDRFSAERPEGSISTLTIQRTEQRDSAMYRCASSLVGPNGYTFGSGTRLTVV.

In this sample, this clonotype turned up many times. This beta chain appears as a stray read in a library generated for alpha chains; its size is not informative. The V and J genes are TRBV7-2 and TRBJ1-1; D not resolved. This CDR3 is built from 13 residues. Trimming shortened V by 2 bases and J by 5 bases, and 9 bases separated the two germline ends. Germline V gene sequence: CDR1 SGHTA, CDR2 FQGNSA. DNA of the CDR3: TGTGCCAGCAGCTTATGGGGTAGGACTGAAGCTTTCTTT. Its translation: CASSLWGRTEAFF.

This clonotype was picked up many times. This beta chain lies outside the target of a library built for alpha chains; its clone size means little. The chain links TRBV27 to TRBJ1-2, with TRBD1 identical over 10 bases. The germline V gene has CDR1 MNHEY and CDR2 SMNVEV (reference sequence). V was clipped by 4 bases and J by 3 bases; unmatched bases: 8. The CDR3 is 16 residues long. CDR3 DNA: TGTGCCAGCAGTTCCCGCGACAGGGGGCGCGACTATGGCTACACCTTC. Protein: CASSSRDRGRDYGYTF.

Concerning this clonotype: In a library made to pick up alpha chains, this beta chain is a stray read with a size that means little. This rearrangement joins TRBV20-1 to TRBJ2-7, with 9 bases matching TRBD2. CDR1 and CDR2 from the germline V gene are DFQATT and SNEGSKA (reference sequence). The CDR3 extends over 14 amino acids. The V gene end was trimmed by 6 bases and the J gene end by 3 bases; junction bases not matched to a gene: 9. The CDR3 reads CSAETVTSGYEQYF. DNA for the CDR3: TGCAGTGCGGAGACAGTGACTAGCGGCTACGAGCAGTACTTC.

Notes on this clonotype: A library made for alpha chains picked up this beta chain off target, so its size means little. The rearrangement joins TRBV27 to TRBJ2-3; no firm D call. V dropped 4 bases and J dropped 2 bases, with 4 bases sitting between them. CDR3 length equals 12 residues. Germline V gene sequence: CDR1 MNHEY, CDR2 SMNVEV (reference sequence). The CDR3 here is CASSSYTDTQYF. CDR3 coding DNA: TGTGCCAGCAGTTCTTACACAGATACGCAGTATTTT.

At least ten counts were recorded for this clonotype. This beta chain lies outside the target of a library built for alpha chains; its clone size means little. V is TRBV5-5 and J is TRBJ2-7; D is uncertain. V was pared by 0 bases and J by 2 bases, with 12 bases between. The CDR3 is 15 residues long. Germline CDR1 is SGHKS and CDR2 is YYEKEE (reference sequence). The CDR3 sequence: CASSLDPSRTYEQYF. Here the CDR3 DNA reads TGTGCCAGCAGCTTGGACCCCTCACGAACCTACGAGCAGTACTTC.

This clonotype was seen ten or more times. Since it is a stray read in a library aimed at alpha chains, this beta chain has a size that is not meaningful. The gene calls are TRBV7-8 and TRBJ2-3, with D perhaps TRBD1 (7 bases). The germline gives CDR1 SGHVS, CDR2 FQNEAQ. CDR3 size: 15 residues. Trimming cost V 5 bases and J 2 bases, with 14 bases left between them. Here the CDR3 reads CASSVAGQLTDTQYF. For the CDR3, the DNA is TGTGCCAGCAGCGTGGCGGGACAGCTCACAGATACGCAGTATTTT. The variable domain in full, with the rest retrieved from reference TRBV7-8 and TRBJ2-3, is GAGVSQSPRYKVAKRGQDVALRCDPISGHVSLFWYQQALGQGPEFLTYFQNEAQLDKSGLPSDRFFAERPEGSVSTLKIQRTQQEDSAVYLCASSVAGQLTDTQYFGPGTRLTVL.

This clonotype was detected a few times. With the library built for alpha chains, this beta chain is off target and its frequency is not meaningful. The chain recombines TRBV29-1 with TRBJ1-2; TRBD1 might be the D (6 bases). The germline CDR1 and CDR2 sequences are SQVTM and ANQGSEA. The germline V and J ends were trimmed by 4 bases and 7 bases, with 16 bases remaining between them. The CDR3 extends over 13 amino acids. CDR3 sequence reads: CSVGFRGPFGYTF. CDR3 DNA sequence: TGCAGCGTTGGTTTCAGGGGCCCTTTTGGCTACACCTTC.

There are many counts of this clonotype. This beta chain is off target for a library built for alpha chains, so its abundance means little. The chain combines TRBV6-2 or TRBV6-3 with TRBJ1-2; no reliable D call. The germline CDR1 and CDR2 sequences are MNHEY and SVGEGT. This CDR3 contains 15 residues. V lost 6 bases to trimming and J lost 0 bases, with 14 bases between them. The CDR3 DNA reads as TGTGCCAGCAGCCCTGGGTCACATTCTAACTATGGCTACACCTTC. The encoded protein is CASSPGSHSNYGYTF.

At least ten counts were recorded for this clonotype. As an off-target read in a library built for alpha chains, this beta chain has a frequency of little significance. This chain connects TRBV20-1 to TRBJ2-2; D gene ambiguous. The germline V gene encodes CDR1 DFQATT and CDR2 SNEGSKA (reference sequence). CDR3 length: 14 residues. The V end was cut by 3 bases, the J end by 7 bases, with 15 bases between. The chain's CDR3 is CSASEAQRDGELFF. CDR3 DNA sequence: TGCAGTGCTAGTGAAGCCCAGCGTGACGGGGAGCTGTTTTTT.

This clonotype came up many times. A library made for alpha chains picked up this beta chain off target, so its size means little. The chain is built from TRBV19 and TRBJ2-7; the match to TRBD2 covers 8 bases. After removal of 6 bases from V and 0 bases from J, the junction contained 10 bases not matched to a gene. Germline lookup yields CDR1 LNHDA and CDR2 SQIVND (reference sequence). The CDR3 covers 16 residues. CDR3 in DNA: TGTGCCAGTAGCCGACGGGCGGGAGGCGACTCCTACGAGCAGTACTTC. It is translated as CASSRRAGGDSYEQYF.

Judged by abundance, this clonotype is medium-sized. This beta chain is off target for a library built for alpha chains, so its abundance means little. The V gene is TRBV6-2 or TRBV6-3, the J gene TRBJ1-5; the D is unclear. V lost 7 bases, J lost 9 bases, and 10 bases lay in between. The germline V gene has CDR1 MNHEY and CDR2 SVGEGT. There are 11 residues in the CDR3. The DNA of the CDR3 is TGTGCCAGCAATAATTGGGGGCCCCAGCATTTT. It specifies CASNNWGPQHF.

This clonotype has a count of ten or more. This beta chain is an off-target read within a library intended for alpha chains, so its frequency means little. The CDR3 reads CASSLVRSGSLETQYF. The CDR3 DNA is TGTGCCAGCAGTTTAGTACGGAGCGGGAGTCTAGAGACCCAGTACTTC. The V and J genes are TRBV27 and TRBJ2-5, with 8 bases aligning to TRBD2. CDR3 length equals 16 residues. The trim removed 2 bases at V and 4 bases at J, leaving 9 bases unmatched. Germline CDR1 MNHEY, CDR2 SMNVEV (reference sequence).

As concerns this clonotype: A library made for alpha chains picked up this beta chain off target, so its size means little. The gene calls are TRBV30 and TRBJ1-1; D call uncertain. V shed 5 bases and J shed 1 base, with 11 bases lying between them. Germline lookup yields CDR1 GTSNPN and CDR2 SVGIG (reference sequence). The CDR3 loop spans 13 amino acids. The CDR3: CAWQRGANTEAFF. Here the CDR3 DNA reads TGTGCCTGGCAGCGGGGAGCGAACACTGAAGCTTTCTTT.

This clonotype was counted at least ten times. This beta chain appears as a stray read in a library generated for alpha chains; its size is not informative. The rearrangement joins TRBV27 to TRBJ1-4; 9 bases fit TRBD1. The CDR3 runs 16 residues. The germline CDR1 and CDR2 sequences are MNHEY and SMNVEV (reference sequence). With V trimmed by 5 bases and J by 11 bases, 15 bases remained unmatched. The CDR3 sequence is CASSPGTGRDERKLFF. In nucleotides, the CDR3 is TGTGCCAGCAGTCCTGGGACAGGGCGGGATGAGAGGAAACTGTTTTTT. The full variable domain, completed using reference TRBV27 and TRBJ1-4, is EAQVTQNPRYLITVTGKKLTVTCSQNMNHEYMSWYRQDPGLGLRQIYYSMNVEVTDKGDVPEGYKVSRKEKRNFPLILESPSPNQTSLYFCASSPGTGRDERKLFFGSGTQLSVL.

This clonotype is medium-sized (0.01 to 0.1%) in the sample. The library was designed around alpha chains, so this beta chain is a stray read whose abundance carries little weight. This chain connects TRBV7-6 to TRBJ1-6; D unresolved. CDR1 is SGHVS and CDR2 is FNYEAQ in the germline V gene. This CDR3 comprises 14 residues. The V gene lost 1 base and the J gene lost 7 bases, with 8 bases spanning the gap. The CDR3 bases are TGTGCCAGCAGCTTAGGGTCCGAGAATTCACCCCTCCACTTT. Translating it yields CASSLGSENSPLHF.

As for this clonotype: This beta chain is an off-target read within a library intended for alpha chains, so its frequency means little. The CDR3 bases are TGTGCCAGCAGCGCCTCAGGCTCGGCTAATGGAAGACTGTTTTTT. Its translation is CASSASGSANGRLFF. V usage is TRBV7-3 and J usage is TRBJ1-4; D is uncertain. Germline V CDR1 and CDR2: SGHTA, FQGTGA. V was shortened by 5 bases and J by 13 bases, with 23 bases between the two germline ends. This CDR3 is 15 amino acids long. The entire variable domain, with the rest obtained from reference TRBV7-3 and TRBJ1-4, is as follows: GAGVSQTPSNKVTEKGKYVELRCDPISGHTALYWYRQSLGQGPEFLIYFQGTGAADDSGLPNDRFFAVRPEGSVSTLKIQRTERGDSAVYLCASSASGSANGRLFFGSGTQLSVL.

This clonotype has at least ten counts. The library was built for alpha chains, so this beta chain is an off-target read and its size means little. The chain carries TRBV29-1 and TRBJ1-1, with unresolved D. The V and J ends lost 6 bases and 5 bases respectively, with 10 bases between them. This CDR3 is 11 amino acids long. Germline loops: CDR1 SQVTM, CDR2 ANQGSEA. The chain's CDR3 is CSVPGLTEAFF. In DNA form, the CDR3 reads TGCAGCGTCCCAGGATTAACTGAAGCTTTCTTT.

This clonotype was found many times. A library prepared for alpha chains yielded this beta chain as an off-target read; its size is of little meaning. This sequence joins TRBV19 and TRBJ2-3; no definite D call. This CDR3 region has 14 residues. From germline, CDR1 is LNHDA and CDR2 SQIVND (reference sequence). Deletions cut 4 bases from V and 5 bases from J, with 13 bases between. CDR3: CASSKGLYGDTQYF. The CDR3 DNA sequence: TGTGCCAGTAGTAAGGGATTGTATGGAGATACGCAGTATTTT.

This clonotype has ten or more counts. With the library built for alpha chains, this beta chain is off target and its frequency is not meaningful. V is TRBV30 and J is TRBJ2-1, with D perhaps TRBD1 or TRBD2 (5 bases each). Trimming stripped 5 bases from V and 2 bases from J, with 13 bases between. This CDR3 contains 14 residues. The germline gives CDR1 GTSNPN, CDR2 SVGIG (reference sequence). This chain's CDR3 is CAWGDGGTYNEQFF. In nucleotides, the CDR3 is TGTGCCTGGGGGGACGGAGGAACCTACAATGAGCAGTTCTTC. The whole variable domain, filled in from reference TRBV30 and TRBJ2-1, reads SQTIHQWPATLVQPVGSPLSLECTVEGTSNPNLYWYRQAAGRGLQLLFYSVGIGQISSEVPQNLSASRPQDRQFILSSKKLLLSDSGFYLCAWGDGGTYNEQFFGPGTRLTVL.